This is a list of T cell receptor beta chains from one sample in a study of CD8 T cells in ankylosing spondylitis. Via MiXCR, TCRdb re-called the 5' RACE reads, giving one row per CDR3 protein. In the table there are more than 150,000 distinct CDR3 sequences, 15% to 20% of which are singletons. Specimen: blood, either unsorted or a sorted T cell fraction (not recorded which). The receptors derive from a male donor aged 5-30 years with ankylosing spondylitis or in good health (not recorded which). The CDR3 runs from the conserved cysteine through the conserved F or W. The order of the fields is clone size, J gene, V gene, D gene, CDR3 protein, CDR3 DNA. A D gene is named only where the DNA matches it firmly. A row's size may be missing; if present it is once, few, many or a size class.

clone size: NA
J gene: TRBJ2-7
V gene: TRBV6-4
D gene: TRBD2
CDR3 protein: CASRSTLMTSGSYEQYF
CDR3 DNA: TGTGCCAGCAGATCGACTCTTATGACTAGCGGGAGCTACGAGCAGTACTTC

clone size: many
J gene: TRBJ1-2
V gene: TRBV12-3/TRBV12-4
D gene: NA
CDR3 protein: CASSLTLLRDTF
CDR3 DNA: TGTGCCAGCAGTTTAACGCTCCTAAGGGACACCTTC

clone size: NA
J gene: TRBJ1-2
V gene: TRBV11-3
D gene: NA
CDR3 protein: CASSIRPPGASGYTF
CDR3 DNA: TGTGCCAGCAGCATTAGGCCCCCGGGGGCGTCGGGCTACACCTTC

clone size: few
J gene: TRBJ2-3
V gene: TRBV29-1
D gene: TRBD1
CDR3 protein: CSVGQGAGDTQYF
CDR3 DNA: TGCAGCGTTGGGCAGGGGGCTGGAGATACGCAGTATTTT

clone size: NA
J gene: TRBJ2-1
V gene: TRBV20-1
D gene: NA
CDR3 protein: CSARQTKMAYNEQFF
CDR3 DNA: TGCAGTGCTAGACAGACTAAAATGGCCTACAATGAGCAGTTCTTC

clone size: many
J gene: TRBJ2-1
V gene: TRBV18
D gene: NA
CDR3 protein: CASSPDLSSYNEQFF
CDR3 DNA: TGTGCCAGCTCACCAGACTTGAGCTCCTACAATGAGCAGTTCTTC

clone size: many
J gene: TRBJ2-7
V gene: TRBV29-1
D gene: TRBD2
CDR3 protein: CSVDSGSYEQYF
CDR3 DNA: TGCAGCGTTGATAGCGGGAGCTACGAGCAGTACTTC

clone size: many
J gene: TRBJ2-2
V gene: TRBV7-2
D gene: NA
CDR3 protein: CASSAWRNTGELFF
CDR3 DNA: TGTGCCAGCAGCGCTTGGCGGAACACCGGGGAGCTGTTTTTT

clone size: many
J gene: TRBJ2-1
V gene: TRBV7-9
D gene: TRBD2
CDR3 protein: CASSFSTSGSHEQFF
CDR3 DNA: TGTGCCAGCAGCTTTTCTACTAGCGGGAGCCATGAGCAGTTCTTC

clone size: many
J gene: TRBJ2-2
V gene: TRBV7-2
D gene: TRBD1
CDR3 protein: CASSSGQLNTGELFF
CDR3 DNA: TGTGCCAGCAGCTCGGGACAGCTAAACACCGGGGAGCTGTTTTTT

clone size: many
J gene: TRBJ2-1
V gene: TRBV12-3/TRBV12-4
D gene: NA
CDR3 protein: CASSLRGFYNEQFF
CDR3 DNA: TGTGCCAGCAGTTTAAGGGGATTTTACAATGAGCAGTTCTTC

clone size: many
J gene: TRBJ2-1
V gene: TRBV10-1
D gene: TRBD2
CDR3 protein: CASSVGLAGSEQFF
CDR3 DNA: TGCGCCAGCAGTGTAGGACTAGCGGGATCAGAGCAGTTCTTC

clone size: many
J gene: TRBJ2-2
V gene: TRBV29-1
D gene: TRBD1
CDR3 protein: CSAAGGTGELFF
CDR3 DNA: TGCAGCGCAGCAGGGGGCACCGGGGAGCTGTTTTTT

clone size: many
J gene: TRBJ1-2
V gene: TRBV12-3/TRBV12-4
D gene: TRBD1
CDR3 protein: CASSLRPQGALGGYTF
CDR3 DNA: TGTGCCAGCAGTTTACGACCACAGGGGGCTTTAGGTGGCTACACCTTC

clone size: many
J gene: TRBJ2-5
V gene: TRBV3-1
D gene: TRBD2
CDR3 protein: CASSQGPGRTSETQYF
CDR3 DNA: TGTGCCAGCAGCCAAGGCCCCGGGAGGACGTCGGAGACCCAGTACTTC

clone size: NA
J gene: TRBJ2-3
V gene: TRBV3-1
D gene: NA
CDR3 protein: CASSPRDPTDTQYF
CDR3 DNA: TGTGCCAGCAGCCCTCGGGATCCCACAGATACGCAGTATTTT

clone size: few
J gene: TRBJ2-1
V gene: TRBV20-1
D gene: NA
CDR3 protein: CSARPGARNNEQFF
CDR3 DNA: TGCAGTGCTAGACCCGGGGCAAGGAACAATGAGCAGTTCTTC

clone size: many
J gene: TRBJ2-2
V gene: TRBV5-1
D gene: NA
CDR3 protein: CASSHGPNTGELFF
CDR3 DNA: TGCGCCAGCAGCCACGGCCCGAACACCGGGGAGCTGTTTTTT

clone size: many
J gene: TRBJ1-4
V gene: TRBV12-3/TRBV12-4
D gene: NA
CDR3 protein: CASSNSEKLFF
CDR3 DNA: TGTGCCAGCAGCAATAGTGAAAAACTGTTTTTT

clone size: many
J gene: TRBJ2-5
V gene: TRBV12-3/TRBV12-4
D gene: TRBD1
CDR3 protein: CASKQGPQTQYF
CDR3 DNA: TGTGCCAGCAAACAGGGGCCGCAGACCCAGTACTTC

clone size: many
J gene: TRBJ2-2
V gene: TRBV7-9
D gene: NA
CDR3 protein: CASSPQNTGELFF
CDR3 DNA: TGTGCCAGCAGCCCTCAGAACACCGGGGAGCTGTTTTTT

clone size: many
J gene: TRBJ2-1
V gene: TRBV7-9
D gene: TRBD2
CDR3 protein: CASSQRRLAGEEEQFF
CDR3 DNA: TGTGCCAGCAGCCAACGGAGACTAGCGGGAGAGGAGGAGCAGTTCTTC

clone size: many
J gene: TRBJ2-1
V gene: TRBV18
D gene: TRBD2
CDR3 protein: CASSLGTSGNKQFF
CDR3 DNA: TGTGCCAGCTCGCTCGGGACTAGCGGGAACAAGCAGTTCTTC

clone size: many
J gene: TRBJ2-1
V gene: TRBV7-8
D gene: TRBD1
CDR3 protein: CASSPLADRGPSTGEQFF
CDR3 DNA: TGTGCCAGCAGCCCACTAGCCGACAGGGGGCCCTCAACGGGTGAGCAGTTCTTC

clone size: many
J gene: TRBJ2-7
V gene: TRBV5-1
D gene: NA
CDR3 protein: CASGGLGTGAYEQYF
CDR3 DNA: TGCGCCAGCGGTGGTTTAGGGACGGGAGCCTACGAGCAGTACTTC

clone size: NA
J gene: TRBJ2-1
V gene: TRBV29-1
D gene: TRBD2
CDR3 protein: CSVGRDYLQFF
CDR3 DNA: TGCAGCGTTGGTCGGGACTACCTGCAGTTCTTC

clone size: NA
J gene: TRBJ2-7
V gene: TRBV29-1
D gene: NA
CDR3 protein: CSVEDTNYEQYF
CDR3 DNA: TGCAGCGTTGAAGATACGAACTACGAGCAGTACTTC

clone size: many
J gene: TRBJ2-2
V gene: TRBV5-1
D gene: NA
CDR3 protein: CASSGGQNTGELFF
CDR3 DNA: TGCGCCAGCAGCGGGGGACAGAACACCGGGGAGCTGTTTTTT

clone size: once
J gene: TRBJ1-5
V gene: TRBV7-2
D gene: NA
CDR3 protein: CASSYPTGQPQHF
CDR3 DNA: TGTGCCAGCAGTTATCCGACGGGACAGCCCCAGCATTTT

clone size: many
J gene: TRBJ2-1
V gene: TRBV20-1
D gene: NA
CDR3 protein: CSARVSRNEQFF
CDR3 DNA: TGCAGTGCTAGGGTTAGCAGGAATGAGCAGTTCTTC

clone size: many
J gene: TRBJ2-7
V gene: TRBV27
D gene: TRBD2
CDR3 protein: CASSLGTSGTDEQYF
CDR3 DNA: TGTGCCAGCAGTCTTGGGACTAGCGGGACGGACGAGCAGTACTTC

clone size: many
J gene: TRBJ2-2
V gene: TRBV14
D gene: NA
CDR3 protein: CASSLPNRVGELFF
CDR3 DNA: TGTGCCAGCAGCCTCCCGAACAGGGTCGGGGAGCTGTTTTTT

clone size: many
J gene: TRBJ1-2
V gene: TRBV29-1
D gene: NA
CDR3 protein: CSVEGDPDHYYGYTF
CDR3 DNA: TGCAGCGTTGAAGGCGATCCGGATCACTACTATGGCTACACCTTC

clone size: many
J gene: TRBJ2-1
V gene: TRBV5-1
D gene: TRBD2
CDR3 protein: CASSTSGDYNEQFF
CDR3 DNA: TGCGCCAGCTCAACTAGCGGGGACTACAATGAGCAGTTCTTC

clone size: NA
J gene: TRBJ1-5
V gene: TRBV4-2
D gene: NA
CDR3 protein: CASSQEGGPQHF
CDR3 DNA: TGTGCCAGCAGCCAAGAAGGCGGGCCCCAGCATTTT

clone size: NA
J gene: TRBJ2-5
V gene: TRBV20-1
D gene: NA
CDR3 protein: CSPPSGRNQETQYF
CDR3 DNA: TGCAGTCCTCCCAGTGGGCGGAACCAAGAGACCCAGTACTTC

clone size: many
J gene: TRBJ2-2
V gene: TRBV2
D gene: TRBD2
CDR3 protein: CASSDEGGPPGELFF
CDR3 DNA: TGTGCCAGCAGTGACGAGGGAGGGCCCCCCGGGGAGCTGTTTTTT

clone size: many
J gene: TRBJ1-2
V gene: TRBV6-5
D gene: TRBD1
CDR3 protein: CASSTGQGATGYTF
CDR3 DNA: TGTGCCAGCAGCACCGGACAGGGGGCGACTGGCTACACCTTC

clone size: NA
J gene: TRBJ1-2
V gene: TRBV29-1
D gene: NA
CDR3 protein: CGGRQTNYGYTF
CDR3 DNA: TGCGGGGGTAGACAGACCAACTATGGCTACACCTTC

clone size: many
J gene: TRBJ2-5
V gene: TRBV6-5
D gene: NA
CDR3 protein: CASSDSTETQYF
CDR3 DNA: TGTGCCAGCAGCGACAGTACCGAGACCCAGTACTTC

clone size: many
J gene: TRBJ2-1
V gene: TRBV5-1
D gene: NA
CDR3 protein: CASSSSPHNEQFF
CDR3 DNA: TGCGCCAGCAGCTCGTCCCCTCACAATGAGCAGTTCTTC

clone size: many
J gene: TRBJ2-3
V gene: TRBV24-1
D gene: NA
CDR3 protein: CATSDLRQGGTDTQYF
CDR3 DNA: TGTGCCACCAGTGATCTTCGACAGGGAGGTACAGATACGCAGTATTTT